This TCR beta chain was captured in a study of T cell clonality in common variable immunodeficiency. The data were produced by immunoSEQ multiplex PCR, yet TCRdb's version contains in-frame clones alone and is incomplete. The sample presents 35,000 to 45,000 clones, none singletons. Regarding the study as a whole: T cell subpopulation sequencing would be needed to explain CVID clonality.

Note on this clone: What it recognizes is unknown.

The clonotype originates from a person between 18 and 70 years old in good health. The specimen was peripheral blood mononuclear cells.

Here the CDR3 reads CAWTEMNTEAFF. CDR3 bases read: TGTGCCTGGACAGAAATGAACACTGAA. V gene TRBV30 combines with J gene TRBJ1-1, with D unresolved. The read is 3 residues too short to cover the CDR3 end, so that end is filled in from the germline J gene. From germline, CDR1 is GTSNPN and CDR2 SVGIG (reference sequence). This CDR3 comprises 12 residues. V lost 4 bases, J lost 0 bases, and 6 bases lay in between.